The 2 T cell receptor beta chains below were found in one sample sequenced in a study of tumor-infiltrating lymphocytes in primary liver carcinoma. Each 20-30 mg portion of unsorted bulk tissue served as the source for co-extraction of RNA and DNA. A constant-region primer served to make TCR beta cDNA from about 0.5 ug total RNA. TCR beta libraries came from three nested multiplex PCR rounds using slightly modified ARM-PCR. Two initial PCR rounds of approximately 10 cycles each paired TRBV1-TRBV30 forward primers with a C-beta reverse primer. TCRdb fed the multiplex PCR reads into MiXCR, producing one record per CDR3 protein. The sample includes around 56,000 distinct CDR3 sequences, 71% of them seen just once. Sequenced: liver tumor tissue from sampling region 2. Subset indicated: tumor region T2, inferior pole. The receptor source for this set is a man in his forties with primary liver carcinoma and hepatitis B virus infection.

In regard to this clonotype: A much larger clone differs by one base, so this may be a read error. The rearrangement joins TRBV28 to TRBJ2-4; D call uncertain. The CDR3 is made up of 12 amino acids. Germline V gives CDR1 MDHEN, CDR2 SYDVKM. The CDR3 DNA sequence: TGTGCCAGCAAACCCCGCAAAAACATTCAGAACTTC. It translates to CASKPRKNIQNF. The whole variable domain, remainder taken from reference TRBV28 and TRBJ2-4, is DVKVTQSSRYLVKRTGEKVFLECVQDMDHENMFWYRQDPGLGLRLIYFSYDVKMKEKGDIPEGYSVSREKKERFSLILESASTNQTSMYLCASKPRKNIQNFGAGTRLSVL.

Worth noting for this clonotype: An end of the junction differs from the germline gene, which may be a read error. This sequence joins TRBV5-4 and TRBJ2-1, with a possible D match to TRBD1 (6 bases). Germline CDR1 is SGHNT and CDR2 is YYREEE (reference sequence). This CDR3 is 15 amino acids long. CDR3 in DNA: TGTGGCAGCAGCTCAGGGGCTGGCTCCTTCAATGAGCAGTTCTTC. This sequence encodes CGSSSGAGSFNEQFF.